The 7 T cell receptor beta chains in this list originate from one sample, sequenced in a study of identical twins. TCRdb analysed the 5' RACE reads with MiXCR anew, one entry per CDR3 protein. The sample carries hundreds of thousands of distinct CDR3 sequences, around 8.1% recorded once. Another study also made use of these data, one on yellow fever vaccine responses in identical twins.

The source material was memory (CD45RO+) T cells sorted from blood. All receptors come from a young woman in good health.

This clonotype was detected many times. The chain has TRBV20-1 and TRBJ2-5; D is uncertain. There are 10 residues in the CDR3. CDR1 is DFQATT and CDR2 is SNEGSKA in the germline V gene (reference sequence). The V end lost 4 bases, the J end lost 5 bases, and 5 bases lay between the germline ends. The CDR3: CSATRETQYF. The CDR3 nucleotides are TGCAGTGCTACCAGGGAGACCCAGTACTTC.

At least ten counts were recorded for this clonotype. The rearrangement joins TRBV29-1 to TRBJ2-3; D is ambiguous. CDR1 is SQVTM and CDR2 is ANQGSEA in the germline V gene. Trimming shortened V by 3 bases and J by 0 bases, and 4 bases separated the two germline ends. CDR3 length: 12 amino acids. The CDR3 DNA reads TGCAGCGTTGAGACTAGCACAGATACGCAGTATTTT. Translated, it gives CSVETSTDTQYF.

This clonotype was seen only a few times. The V and J genes are TRBV28 and TRBJ2-7; D is unresolved. The CDR3 extends over 11 amino acids. Germline V gene data show CDR1 as MDHEN and CDR2 as SYDVKM. V shed 2 bases and J shed 9 bases, with 8 bases lying between them. As DNA, the CDR3 is TGTGCCAGCAGTTTAGAGGCCTTGCAGTACTTC. Its translation is CASSLEALQYF.

A few counts support this clonotype. The V gene is TRBV18, the J gene TRBJ1-3, with a weak D call TRBD1 (6 bases). V dropped 5 bases and J dropped 1 base, with 12 bases sitting between them. Germline assignment: CDR1 KGHSH and CDR2 LQKENI. This CDR3 has 15 residues. The CDR3 nucleotides read TGTGCCAGCTCATTGACACAGGGATCTGGAAACACCATATATTTT. It translates to CASSLTQGSGNTIYF.

The sample holds many counts of this clonotype. V usage is TRBV2 and J usage is TRBJ2-7, with 9 nucleotides matching TRBD1. Germline V gives CDR1 SNHLY, CDR2 FYNNEI. The CDR3 consists of 13 residues. Trimming cost V 8 bases and J 5 bases; bases outside gene matches: 7. CDR3 loop: CASSGTGSNEQYF. The CDR3 DNA reads as TGTGCCAGCTCCGGGACAGGGTCCAACGAGCAGTACTTC.

The CDR3 DNA reads TGCGCCAGCAGCTTGGGGCAGGGAGGCGAGCAGTTCTTC. Protein: CASSLGQGGEQFF. The V and J genes are TRBV5-1 and TRBJ2-1; weak D call: TRBD2 (6 bases). Germline-derived CDR1 and CDR2 are SGHRS and YFSETQ. This CDR3 is 13 amino acids long. V lost 0 bases and J 10 bases, leaving 11 bases between the germline ends.

This clonotype was seen at least ten times. The chain recombines TRBV14 with TRBJ2-5, with TRBD2 identical over 9 bases. Germline trimming cut 0 bases from V and 0 bases from J; bases unmatched to any gene: 11. CDR1 and CDR2 (germline): SGHDN, FVKESK. CDR3 length: 19 residues. CDR3: CASSQELAGVSRYQETQYF. The CDR3 DNA reads as TGTGCCAGCAGCCAAGAGTTAGCGGGAGTTTCCCGGTACCAAGAGACCCAGTACTTC.